This T cell receptor (beta chain) was identified in a study of T cells in Graves' hyperthyroidism and ophthalmopathy. Study background: Staff took peripheral blood when the initial diagnosis was made, before any treatment began. Study outcomes and limitations: Clonotypes that were expanded in thyroid above 0.001 mostly appeared in blood too.

With regard to this clonotype: The target antigen is unknown.

RNA transcripts yielded amplified TCR beta CDR3 regions. The study used the HTBI primer set for a first-round RT-PCR of the TCR CDR3. TCRdb used MiXCR to reprocess the multiplex PCR reads, holding one entry per CDR3 protein. This table has a few hundred thousand distinct CDR3 sequences, approximately 17% appearing once. CDR3 size: 14 residues. Between the trimmed V and J ends, which lost 3 bases and 5 bases, there was a span of 14 bases. Germline CDR1 SEHNR, CDR2 FQNEAQ (reference sequence). Each 10 ml fresh peripheral blood draw supplied the PBMCs. The sample consisted of blood. This sequence joins TRBV7-9 and TRBJ2-7; D perhaps matches TRBD2 (5 bases). This sequence originates from a young man with Graves' ophthalmopathy. CDR3 nucleotide sequence: TGTGCCAGCAGCTTGTTTACGGGGTACAACGAGCAGTACTTC. As protein: CASSLFTGYNEQYF.